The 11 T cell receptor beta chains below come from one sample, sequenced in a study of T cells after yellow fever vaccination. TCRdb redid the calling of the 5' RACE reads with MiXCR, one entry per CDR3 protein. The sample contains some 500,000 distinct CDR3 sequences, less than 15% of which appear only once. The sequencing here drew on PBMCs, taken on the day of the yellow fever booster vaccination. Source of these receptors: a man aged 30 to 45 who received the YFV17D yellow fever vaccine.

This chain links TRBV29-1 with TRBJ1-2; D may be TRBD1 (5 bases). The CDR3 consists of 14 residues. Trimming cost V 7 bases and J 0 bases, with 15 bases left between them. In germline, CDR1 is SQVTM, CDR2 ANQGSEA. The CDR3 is CSASSTGANYGYTF. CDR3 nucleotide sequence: TGCAGCGCTTCGTCAACAGGAGCTAACTATGGCTACACCTTC.

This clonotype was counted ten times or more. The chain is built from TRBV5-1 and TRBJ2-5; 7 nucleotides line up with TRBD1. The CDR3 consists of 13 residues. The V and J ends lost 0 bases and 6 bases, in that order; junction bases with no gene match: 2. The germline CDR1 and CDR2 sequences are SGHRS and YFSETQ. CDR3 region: CASSLEGAKTQYF. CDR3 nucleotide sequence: TGCGCCAGCAGCTTGGAGGGGGCCAAGACCCAGTACTTC.

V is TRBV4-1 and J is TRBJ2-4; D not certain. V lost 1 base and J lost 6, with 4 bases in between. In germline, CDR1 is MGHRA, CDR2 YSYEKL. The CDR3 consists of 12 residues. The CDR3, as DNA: TGCGCCAGCAGCCAAGGCAGAAACATTCAGTACTTC. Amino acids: CASSQGRNIQYF.

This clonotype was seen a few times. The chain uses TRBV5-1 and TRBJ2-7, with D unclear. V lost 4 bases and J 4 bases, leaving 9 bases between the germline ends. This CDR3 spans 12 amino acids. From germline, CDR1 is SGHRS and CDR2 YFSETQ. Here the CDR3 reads CASSVDSYEQYF. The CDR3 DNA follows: TGCGCCAGCAGCGTCGATAGTTACGAGCAGTACTTC. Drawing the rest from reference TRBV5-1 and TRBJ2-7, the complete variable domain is KAGVTQTPRYLIKTRGQQVTLSCSPISGHRSVSWYQQTPGQGLQFLFEYFSETQRNKGNFPGRFSGRQFSNSRSEMNVSTLELGDSALYLCASSVDSYEQYFGPGTRLTVT.

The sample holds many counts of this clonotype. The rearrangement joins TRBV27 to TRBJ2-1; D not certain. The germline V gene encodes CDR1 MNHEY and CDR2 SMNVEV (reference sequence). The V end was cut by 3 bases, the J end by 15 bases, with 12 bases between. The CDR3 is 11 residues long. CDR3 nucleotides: TGTGCCAGCAGTTTTGCCCGGCATTGGTTCTTC. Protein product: CASSFARHWFF.

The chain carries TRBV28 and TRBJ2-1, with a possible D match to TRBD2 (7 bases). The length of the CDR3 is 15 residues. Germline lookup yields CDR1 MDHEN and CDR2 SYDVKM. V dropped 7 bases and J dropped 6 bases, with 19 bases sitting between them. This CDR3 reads CASIPRGGVPNEQFF. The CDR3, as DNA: TGTGCCAGCATACCCCGAGGGGGGGTCCCCAATGAGCAGTTCTTC. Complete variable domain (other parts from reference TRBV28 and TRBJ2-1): DVKVTQSSRYLVKRTGEKVFLECVQDMDHENMFWYRQDPGLGLRLIYFSYDVKMKEKGDIPEGYSVSREKKERFSLILESASTNQTSMYLCASIPRGGVPNEQFFGPGTRLTVL.

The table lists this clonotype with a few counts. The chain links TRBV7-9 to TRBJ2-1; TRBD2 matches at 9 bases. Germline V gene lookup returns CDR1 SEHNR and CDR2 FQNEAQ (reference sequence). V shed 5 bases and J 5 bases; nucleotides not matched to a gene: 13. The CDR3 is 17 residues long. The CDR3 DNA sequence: TGTGCCAGCAGCCCCCCCCCTAGGCTAGCGGGGAACAATGAGCAGTTCTTC. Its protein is CASSPPPRLAGNNEQFF.

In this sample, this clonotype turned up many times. This CDR3 is CASRVQGQNTEAFF. In DNA form, the CDR3 reads TGCGCCAGCAGGGTTCAGGGGCAGAACACTGAAGCTTTCTTT. The chain carries TRBV10-2 and TRBJ1-1; perhaps TRBD1 as D (6 bases). This CDR3 spans 14 amino acids. The V gene's germline CDR1 is WSHSY and CDR2 SAAADI. Trimming took 6 bases from V and 1 from J, leaving 12 bases between them.

This chain's CDR3 is CASSPPGTSNYNEQFF. DNA of the CDR3: TGTGCCAGCAGCCCCCCCGGGACCTCAAACTACAATGAGCAGTTCTTC. V and J are TRBV28 and TRBJ2-1; D may be TRBD1 or TRBD2 (5 bases each). The germline V gene encodes CDR1 MDHEN and CDR2 SYDVKM. V was trimmed by 6 bases and J by 3 bases, leaving 18 bases between them. CDR3 length equals 16 residues.

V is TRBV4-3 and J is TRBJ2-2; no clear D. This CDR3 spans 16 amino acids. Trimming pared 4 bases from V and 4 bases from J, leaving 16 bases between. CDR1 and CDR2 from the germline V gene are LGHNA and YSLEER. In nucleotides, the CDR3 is TGCGCCAGCAGCCCGACCGGCTGGTCGACCACCGGGGAGCTGTTTTTT. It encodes CASSPTGWSTTGELFF.

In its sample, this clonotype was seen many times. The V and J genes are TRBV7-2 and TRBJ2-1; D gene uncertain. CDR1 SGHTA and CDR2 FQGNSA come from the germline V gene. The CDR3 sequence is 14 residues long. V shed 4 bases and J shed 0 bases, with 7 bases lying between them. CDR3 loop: CASSSRASYNEQFF. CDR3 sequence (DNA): TGTGCCAGCAGCTCCCGAGCCTCCTACAATGAGCAGTTCTTC.